The clone carrying this T cell receptor beta chain was observed many times. Looked up from germline, CDR1 is DFQATT and CDR2 is SNEGSKA (reference sequence). V lost 3 bases and J lost 5, with 16 bases in between. The CDR3 spans 14 residues. The data were taken from a study of neurological immune-mediated disorders. TCRdb reanalysed the 5' RACE reads using MiXCR and keeps one entry per CDR3 protein. The sample shows more than 70,000 distinct CDR3 sequences, 15% to 20% of them seen only once. The sequencing sample was made of PBMCs. The TCR sequence derives from a woman in her forties in good health. V is TRBV20-1 and J is TRBJ2-5; D remains unclear. CDR3 sequence reads: CSASVPPAGETQYF. The CDR3 nucleotides read TGCAGTGCTAGCGTTCCACCCGCCGGGGAGACCCAGTACTTC.